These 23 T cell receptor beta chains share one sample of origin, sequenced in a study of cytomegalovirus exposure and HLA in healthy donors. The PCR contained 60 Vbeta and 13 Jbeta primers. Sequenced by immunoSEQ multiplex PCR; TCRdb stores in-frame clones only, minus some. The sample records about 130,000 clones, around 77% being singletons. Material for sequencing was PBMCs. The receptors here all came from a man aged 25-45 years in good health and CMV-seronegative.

CDR3 sequence: CASNGDRVYTEAFF. The CDR3 bases are TGTGCCAGCAACGGAGACAGGGTATACACTGAAGCTTTCTTT. The rearrangement links TRBV2 to TRBJ1-1, with 7 bases that match TRBD1. The CDR3 runs to 14 residues. The germline gives CDR1 SNHLY, CDR2 FYNNEI. With 7 bases clipped from V and 3 bases from J, the junction kept 8 bases outside the gene matches.

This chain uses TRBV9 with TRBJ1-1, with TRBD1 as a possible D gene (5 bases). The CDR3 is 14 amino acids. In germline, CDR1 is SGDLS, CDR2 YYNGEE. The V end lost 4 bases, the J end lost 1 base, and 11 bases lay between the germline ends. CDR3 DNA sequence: TGTGCCAGCAGCCCCCAGGGTGAGAACACTGAAGCTTTCTTT. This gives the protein CASSPQGENTEAFF.

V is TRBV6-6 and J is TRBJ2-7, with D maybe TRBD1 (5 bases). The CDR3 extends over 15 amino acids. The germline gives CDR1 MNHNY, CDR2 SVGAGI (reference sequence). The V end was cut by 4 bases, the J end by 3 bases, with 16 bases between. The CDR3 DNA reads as TGTGCCAGCAGTTCCCAACAGACAGCCTTCTACGAGCAGTACTTC. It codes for CASSSQQTAFYEQYF.

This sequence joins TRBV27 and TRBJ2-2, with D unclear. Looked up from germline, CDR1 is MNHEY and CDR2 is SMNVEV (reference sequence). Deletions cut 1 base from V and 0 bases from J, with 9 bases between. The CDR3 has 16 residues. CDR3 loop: CASSLLSGANTGELFF. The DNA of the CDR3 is TGTGCCAGCAGTTTATTGTCAGGCGCGAACACCGGGGAGCTGTTTTTT.

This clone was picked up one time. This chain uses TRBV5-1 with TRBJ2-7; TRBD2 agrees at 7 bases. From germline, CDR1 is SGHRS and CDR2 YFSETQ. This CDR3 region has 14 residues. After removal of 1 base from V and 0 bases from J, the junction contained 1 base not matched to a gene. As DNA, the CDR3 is TGCGCCAGCAGCTTGTCTAGCGGCTCCTACGAGCAGTACTTC. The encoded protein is CASSLSSGSYEQYF.

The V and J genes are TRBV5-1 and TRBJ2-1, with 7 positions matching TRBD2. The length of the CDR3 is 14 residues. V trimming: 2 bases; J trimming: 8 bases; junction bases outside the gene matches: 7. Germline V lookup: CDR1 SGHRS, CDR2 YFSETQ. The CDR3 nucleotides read TGCGCCAGCAGCTTACAGCGGGGTCGCGATGAGCAGTTCTTC. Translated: CASSLQRGRDEQFF.

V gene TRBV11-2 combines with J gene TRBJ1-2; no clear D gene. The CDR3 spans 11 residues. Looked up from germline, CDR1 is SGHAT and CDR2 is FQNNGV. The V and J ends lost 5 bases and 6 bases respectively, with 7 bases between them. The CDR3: CASSINDGYTF. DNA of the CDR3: TGTGCCAGCAGCATCAATGATGGCTACACCTTC.

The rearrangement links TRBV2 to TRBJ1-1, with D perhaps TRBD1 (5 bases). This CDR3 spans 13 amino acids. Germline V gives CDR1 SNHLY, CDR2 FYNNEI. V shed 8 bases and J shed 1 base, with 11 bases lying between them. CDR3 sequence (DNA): TGTGCCAGCTTTCGACAGAGGAACACTGAAGCTTTCTTT. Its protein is CASFRQRNTEAFF. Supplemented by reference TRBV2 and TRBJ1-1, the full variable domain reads EPEVTQTPSHQVTQMGQEVILRCVPISNHLYFYWYRQILGQKVEFLVSFYNNEISEKSEIFDDQFSVERPDGSNFTLKIRSTKLEDSAMYFCASFRQRNTEAFFGQGTRLTVV.

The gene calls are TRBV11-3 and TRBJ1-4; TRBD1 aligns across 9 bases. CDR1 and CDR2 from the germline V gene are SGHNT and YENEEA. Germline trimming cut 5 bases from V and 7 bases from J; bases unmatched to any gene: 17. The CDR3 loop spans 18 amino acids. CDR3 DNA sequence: TGTGCCAGCAGCACCAGGACAGGGGCAAATTGCCGGCGTGAAAAACTGTTTTTT. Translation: CASSTRTGANCRREKLFF.

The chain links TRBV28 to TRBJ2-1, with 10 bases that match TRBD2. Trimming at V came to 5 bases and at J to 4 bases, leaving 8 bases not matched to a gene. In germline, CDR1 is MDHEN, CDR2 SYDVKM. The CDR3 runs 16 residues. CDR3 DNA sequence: TGTGCCAGCAGTGATACTAGCGGGGTATCGTACAATGAGCAGTTCTTC. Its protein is CASSDTSGVSYNEQFF.

The CDR3 is CASSSSDSLYSYEQYF. For the CDR3, the DNA is TGCGCCAGCAGCTCCTCGGACAGCCTATACTCCTACGAGCAGTACTTC. This chain connects TRBV5-1 to TRBJ2-7; perhaps TRBD1 as D (6 bases). V lost 3 bases, J lost 0 bases, and 16 bases lay in between. The germline gives CDR1 SGHRS, CDR2 YFSETQ. CDR3 length: 16 amino acids.

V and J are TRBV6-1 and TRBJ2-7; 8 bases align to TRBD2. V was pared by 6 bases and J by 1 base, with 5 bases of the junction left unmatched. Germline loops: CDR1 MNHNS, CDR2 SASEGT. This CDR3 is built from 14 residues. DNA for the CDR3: TGTGCCAGCAGCGAGCAGCGGGAGTCCTACGAGCAGTACTTC. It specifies CASSEQRESYEQYF.

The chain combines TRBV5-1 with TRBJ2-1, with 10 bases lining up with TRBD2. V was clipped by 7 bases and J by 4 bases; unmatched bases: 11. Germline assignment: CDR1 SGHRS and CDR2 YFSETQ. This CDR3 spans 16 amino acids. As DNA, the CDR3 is TGCGCCAGCTCAGCCGGAGATAGCGGGAGGTACAATGAGCAGTTCTTC. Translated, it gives CASSAGDSGRYNEQFF.

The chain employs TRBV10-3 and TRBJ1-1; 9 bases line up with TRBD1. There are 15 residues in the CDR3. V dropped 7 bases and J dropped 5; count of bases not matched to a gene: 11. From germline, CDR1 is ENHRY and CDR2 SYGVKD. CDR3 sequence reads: CAITPGQGVETEAFF. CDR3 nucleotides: TGTGCCATCACCCCGGGACAGGGAGTGGAAACTGAAGCTTTCTTT.

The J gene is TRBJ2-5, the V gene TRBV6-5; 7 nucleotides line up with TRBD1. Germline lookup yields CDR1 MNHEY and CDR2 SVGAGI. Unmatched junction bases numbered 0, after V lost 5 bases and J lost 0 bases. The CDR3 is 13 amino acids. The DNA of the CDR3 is TGTGCCAGCAGTGGACAGGACCAAGAGACCCAGTACTTC. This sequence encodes CASSGQDQETQYF.

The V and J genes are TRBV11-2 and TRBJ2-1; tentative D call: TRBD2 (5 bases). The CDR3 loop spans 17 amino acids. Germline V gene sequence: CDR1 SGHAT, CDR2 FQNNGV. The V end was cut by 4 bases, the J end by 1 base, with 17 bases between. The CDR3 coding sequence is TGTGCCAGCAGCTCCATAGACCGAGGGAAATCCTACAATGAGCAGTTCTTC. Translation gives CASSSIDRGKSYNEQFF.

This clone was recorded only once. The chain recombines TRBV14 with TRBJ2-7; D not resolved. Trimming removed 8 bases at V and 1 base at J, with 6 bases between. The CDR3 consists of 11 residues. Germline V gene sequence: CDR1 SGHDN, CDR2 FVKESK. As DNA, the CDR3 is TGTGCCAGCGGCAATTCCTACGAGCAGTACTTC. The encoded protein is CASGNSYEQYF.

CDR3 sequence: CASSSGQGGYEQYF. In nucleotides, the CDR3 is TGTGCCAGCAGTTCGGGACAGGGAGGCTACGAGCAGTACTTC. The chain couples TRBV28 to TRBJ2-7; 9 bases fit TRBD1. The CDR3 is 14 residues long. V lost 4 bases and J lost 3; bases outside the gene matches: 4. Germline V gene data show CDR1 as MDHEN and CDR2 as SYDVKM.

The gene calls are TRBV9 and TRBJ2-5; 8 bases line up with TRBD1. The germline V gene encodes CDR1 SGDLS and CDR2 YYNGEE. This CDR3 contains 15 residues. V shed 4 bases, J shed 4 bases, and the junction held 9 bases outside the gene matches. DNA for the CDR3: TGTGCCAGCAGCTTAGGGGCGGACAGGGCAGAGACCCAGTACTTC. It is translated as CASSLGADRAETQYF.

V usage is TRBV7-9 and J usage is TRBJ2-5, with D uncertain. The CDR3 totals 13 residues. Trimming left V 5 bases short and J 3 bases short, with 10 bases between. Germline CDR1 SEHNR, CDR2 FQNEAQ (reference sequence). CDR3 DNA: TGTGCCAGCAGCCCCCCCCGAGAAGAGACCCAGTACTTC. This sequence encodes CASSPPREETQYF.

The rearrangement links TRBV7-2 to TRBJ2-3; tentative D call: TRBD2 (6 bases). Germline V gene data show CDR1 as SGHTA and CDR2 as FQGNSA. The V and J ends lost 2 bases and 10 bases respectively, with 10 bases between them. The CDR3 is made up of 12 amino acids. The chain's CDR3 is CASSLYGGAQYF. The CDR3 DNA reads TGTGCCAGCAGCTTATACGGGGGAGCGCAGTATTTT.

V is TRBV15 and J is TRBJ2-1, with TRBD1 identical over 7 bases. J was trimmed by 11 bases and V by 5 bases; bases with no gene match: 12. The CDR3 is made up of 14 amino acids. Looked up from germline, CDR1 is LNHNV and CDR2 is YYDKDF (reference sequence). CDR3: CATSPGQPASKQFF. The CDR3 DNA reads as TGTGCCACCAGCCCGGGACAGCCCGCTTCAAAGCAGTTCTTC. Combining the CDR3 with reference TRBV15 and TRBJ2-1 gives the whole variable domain DAMVIQNPRYQVTQFGKPVTLSCSQTLNHNVMYWYQQKSSQAPKLLFHYYDKDFNNEADTPDNFQSRRPNTSFCFLDIRSPGLGDTAMYLCATSPGQPASKQFFGPGTRLTVL.

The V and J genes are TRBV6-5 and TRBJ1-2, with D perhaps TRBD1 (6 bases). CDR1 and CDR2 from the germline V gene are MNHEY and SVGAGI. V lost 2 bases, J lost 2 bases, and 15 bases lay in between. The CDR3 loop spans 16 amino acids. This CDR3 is CASSYVTLQGNYGYTF. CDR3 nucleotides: TGTGCCAGCAGTTACGTAACTTTACAGGGAAACTATGGCTACACCTTC.